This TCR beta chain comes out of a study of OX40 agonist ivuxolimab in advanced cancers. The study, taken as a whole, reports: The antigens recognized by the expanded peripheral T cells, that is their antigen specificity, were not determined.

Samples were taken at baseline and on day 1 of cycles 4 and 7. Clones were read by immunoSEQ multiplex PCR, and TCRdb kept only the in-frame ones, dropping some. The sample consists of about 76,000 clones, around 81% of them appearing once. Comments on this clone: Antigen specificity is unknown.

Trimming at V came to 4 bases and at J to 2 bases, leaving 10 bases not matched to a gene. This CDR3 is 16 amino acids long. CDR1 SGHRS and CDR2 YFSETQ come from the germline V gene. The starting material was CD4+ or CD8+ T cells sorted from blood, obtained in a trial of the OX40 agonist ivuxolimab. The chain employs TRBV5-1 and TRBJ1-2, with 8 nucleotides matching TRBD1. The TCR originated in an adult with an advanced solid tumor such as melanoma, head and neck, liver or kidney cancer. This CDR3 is CASSPGTGYGNYGYTF. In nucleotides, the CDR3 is TGCGCCAGCAGCCCAGGGACAGGCTACGGGAACTATGGCTACACCTTC.